The 10 T cell receptor beta chains listed next were all sequenced from one sample in a study of technical replicates of blood from a handful of donors. Sequenced by immunoSEQ multiplex PCR; TCRdb stores in-frame clones only, minus some. The table lists 55,000 to 75,000 clones, 91% of them singletons. Source material: PBMCs. These receptors originate from a human donor in good health. Some clones in this sample may be carry-over from other donors' samples.

The chain recombines TRBV5-6 with TRBJ2-1; D ambiguous. The CDR3 sequence is 17 residues long. Trimming shortened V by 2 bases and J by 2 bases, and 17 bases separated the two germline ends. The germline V gene has CDR1 SGHDT and CDR2 YYEEEE. The CDR3 spells CASSLALRLPPYNEQFF. DNA of the CDR3: TGTGCCAGCAGCTTAGCTCTGCGCTTACCTCCCTACAATGAGCAGTTCTTC.

The gene calls are TRBV13 and TRBJ2-1; D may be TRBD2 (5 bases). The CDR3 consists of 20 residues. Germline CDR1 and CDR2: PRHDT and FYEKMQ (reference sequence). The ends were cut back, 1 base at V and 0 bases at J, with 22 bases in the middle. The CDR3 coding sequence is TGTGCCAGCAGCTTAGCCGGGATAACCTCAGAACTCTTCTCCTACAATGAGCAGTTCTTC. Translating it yields CASSLAGITSELFSYNEQFF.

V and J are TRBV11-2 and TRBJ2-5; D uncertain. The CDR3 loop spans 11 amino acids. Trimming took off 5 bases at V and 7 bases at J, with 8 bases between the two ends. Germline loops: CDR1 SGHAT, CDR2 FQNNGV. The CDR3 nucleotides read TGTGCCAGCAGCACCCCCGGGACCCAGTACTTC. It is translated as CASSTPGTQYF.

The V gene is TRBV6-6, the J gene TRBJ1-1; D gene unclear. CDR3 length: 9 residues. V was trimmed by 8 bases and J by 10 bases, leaving 8 bases between them. Germline V gene sequence: CDR1 MNHNY, CDR2 SVGAGI (reference sequence). This CDR3 reads CASSHGAFF. The CDR3 region has the DNA TGTGCCAGCTCACATGGAGCTTTCTTT.

The chain links TRBV11-2 to TRBJ1-5, with D possibly matching TRBD1 (5 bases). In germline, CDR1 is SGHAT, CDR2 FQNNGV. V was trimmed by 1 base and J by 1 base, leaving 8 bases between them. This CDR3 contains 15 residues. This CDR3 reads CASSLAPGSNQPQHF. Written as DNA, the CDR3 is TGTGCCAGCAGCTTAGCGCCAGGGAGCAATCAGCCCCAGCATTTT.

This chain uses TRBV7-2 with TRBJ2-1, with D possibly being TRBD1 (6 bases). V lost 6 bases and J lost 3, with 15 bases in between. The CDR3 spans 15 residues. Germline V gene data show CDR1 as SGHTA and CDR2 as FQGNSA. The CDR3 nucleotides read TGTGCCAGCAGGAAACCACAGGGTGACTACAATGAGCAGTTCTTC. Amino acids: CASRKPQGDYNEQFF.

This clone appeared once. The CDR3 region has the DNA TGTGCCAGCAGGCCCCCTAGCGGGAGGAGCTATGAGCAGTTCTTC. It codes for CASRPPSGRSYEQFF. The chain joins TRBV7-2 to TRBJ2-1; 11 nucleotides match TRBD2. This CDR3 has 15 residues. Germline trimming cut 6 bases from V and 8 bases from J; bases unmatched to any gene: 9. Germline CDR1 reads SGHTA; CDR2 reads FQGNSA.

The chain carries TRBV6-6 and TRBJ2-2; 9 nucleotides match TRBD2. V dropped 2 bases and J dropped 9; count of bases not matched to a gene: 7. Germline CDR1 and CDR2: MNHNY and SVGAGI (reference sequence). The length of the CDR3 is 15 residues. CDR3: CASSYIGTSSWELFF. CDR3 bases: TGTGCCAGCAGTTACATCGGGACTAGCAGCTGGGAGCTGTTTTTT.

The genes are TRBV9 and TRBJ2-3; D perhaps matches TRBD2 (6 bases). CDR1 SGDLS and CDR2 YYNGEE come from the germline V gene. The CDR3 runs to 15 residues. V was pared by 2 bases and J by 13 bases, with 23 bases between. CDR3 coding DNA: TGTGCCAGCAGCGTGCCGCGGACTACCCGGGGAATGGAGTATTTT. Its protein product is CASSVPRTTRGMEYF.

The rearrangement joins TRBV6-1 to TRBJ2-1, with a possible D match to TRBD2 (6 bases). The CDR3 extends over 15 amino acids. Germline V gene sequence: CDR1 MNHNS, CDR2 SASEGT. Trimming removed 2 bases at V and 1 base at J, with 9 bases between. DNA of the CDR3: TGTGCCAGCAGTGAATTAGCGGCATCCTACAATGAGCAGTTCTTC. This codes for CASSELAASYNEQFF.